Here is one T cell receptor beta chain with its context. The specificity of this receptor is unknown. Per-base quality was not reported, and no clone a single base away is much larger than it. Sorted unstimulated T cells and proliferating T cells recovered from mixed lymphocyte reactions underwent TCRbeta CDR3 sequencing. Fresh whole blood from approximately ten HLA-typed healthy donors was used to isolate PBMCs. To map where alloreactive clones came from, CD4+ non-regulatory T cells in the unstimulated state were FACS-sorted. The library relied on the immunoSEQ multiplex PCR assay. Each sample had around 92,000 TCR templates assayed by the deep sequencing platform. Genomic DNA extracted from sorted T cells was used for TCRbeta CDR3 sequencing. The published analysis was carried out like this. The R programming language was used for clonal analysis of TCRbeta CDR3 data. Alloreactive CD4+ and CD8+ clones were identified by comparing unstimulated samples to CFSE-low samples taken after the reaction. Regulatory or non-regulatory origin was assigned to alloreactive CD4+ clones by matching of sequences to sorted unstimulated Treg and non-Treg repertoires. The immuneACCESS repertoire file appears here via TCRdb, limited to in-frame rearrangements. These files lack a portion of the clones; in checked studies, under half of the deficit traces to unresolved V genes, and the cause of the others is not known. From that table come the V and J calls and clone size; the DNA was used to work out D and trimming. The sample table contains around 86,000 clones; only one count was recorded for approximately 93% of them. Of the sample, roughly 0.3% falls within the top ten clones.

The data are from a study of siplizumab effects on memory and regulatory T cells (dated by TCRdb to between 2017 and 2020). Regarding the research as a whole: The study looked at the effect of siplizumab, an anti-CD2 antibody, on alloreactive T-cell subsets in allogeneic mixed lymphocyte reactions made from human PBMCs. Broader findings and caveats from the paper: Sequences below about 10^-5 frequency were poorly captured, so only a minor fraction of alloreactive clones could be mapped to unstimulated subsets. Whether proliferating Tregs from siplizumab cultures actually had suppressive function was not functionally confirmed. Of the alloreactive CD4+ clones that could be mapped, the Treg-derived share averaged roughly 69% with siplizumab compared with under 30% in control reactions. The cumulative frequency of alloreactive sequences traceable to unstimulated CD4+ memory T cells was significantly reduced by siplizumab. Roughly 75-97% of proliferating CD4+ or CD8+ clones could not be assigned a naive or memory phenotype. Greater diversity appeared to be present in unstimulated naive T cells than in memory T cells, and a substantial contribution to the alloresponse seemed to be made by naive cells.

Trimming leaves V shorter by 0 bases and J shorter by 4 bases, with the junction holding 2 bases beyond the gene matches. Looking up the germline V gene yields CDR1 SGDLS and CDR2 YYNGEE. The CDR3 sequence holds 15 residues, the cysteine and phenylalanine included. The retained sequence is limited to the CDR3, 45 bases, with the frame set at the first base. The receptor was derived from a human donor in good health. Material: non-Treg CD4+ T cells sorted from blood. The cell subset or site label here, explained by the study, means: FACS-sorted unstimulated CD4+ non-regulatory T cells. The chain is made from TRBV9 and TRBJ1-4, with 8 bases matching TRBD1. The base sequence is TGTGCCAGCAGCGTAGGACAGGGGTATAATGAAAAACTGTTTTTT. Its amino acids are CASSVGQGYNEKLFF.